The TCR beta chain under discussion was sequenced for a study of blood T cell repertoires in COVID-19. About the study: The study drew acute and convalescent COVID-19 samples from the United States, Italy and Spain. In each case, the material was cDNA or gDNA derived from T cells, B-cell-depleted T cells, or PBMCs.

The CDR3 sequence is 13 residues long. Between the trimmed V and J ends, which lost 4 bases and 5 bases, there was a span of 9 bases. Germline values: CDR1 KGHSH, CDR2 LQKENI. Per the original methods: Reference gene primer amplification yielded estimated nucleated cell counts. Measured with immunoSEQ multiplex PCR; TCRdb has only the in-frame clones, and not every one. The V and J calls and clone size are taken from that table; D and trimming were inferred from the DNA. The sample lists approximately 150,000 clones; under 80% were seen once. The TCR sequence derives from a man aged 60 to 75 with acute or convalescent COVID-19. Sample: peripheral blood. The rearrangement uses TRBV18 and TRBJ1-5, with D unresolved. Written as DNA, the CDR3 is TGTGCCAGCTCACTCGATCAGGATCAGCCCCAGCATTTT. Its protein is CASSLDQDQPQHF.